A selection of T cell receptor beta chains follows, all from one sample in a study of neurological immune-mediated disorders. In TCRdb, the 5' RACE reads were re-called with MiXCR into one record per CDR3 protein. The sample has around 13,000 distinct CDR3 sequences, 7% seen once. The sequenced sample was CD8+ T cells from blood. The receptors were gathered from a woman aged 40-49 years in good health. CDR3s include the opening cysteine and the closing phenylalanine or tryptophan. Fields, in order: J gene, D gene, V gene, clone size, CDR3 DNA, CDR3 protein. D genes are given only for firm matches. Some rows mark clone size as missing; the rest say once, few, many or name a class of expanded clone.

J gene: TRBJ2-1
D gene: TRBD1
V gene: TRBV12-3/TRBV12-4
clone size: many
CDR3 DNA: TGTGCCATCCCAGGGACAGGGGTCAATGAGCAGTTCTTC
CDR3 protein: CAIPGTGVNEQFF

J gene: TRBJ1-6
D gene: NA
V gene: TRBV5-1
clone size: many
CDR3 DNA: TGCGCCAGCAGCTTGGGACAGAATAATTCACCCCTCCACTTT
CDR3 protein: CASSLGQNNSPLHF

J gene: TRBJ2-1
D gene: TRBD1
V gene: TRBV27
clone size: many
CDR3 DNA: TGTGCCAGCAGGACTACAGGGGGCGATGAGCAGTTCTTC
CDR3 protein: CASRTTGGDEQFF

J gene: TRBJ2-2
D gene: TRBD2
V gene: TRBV30
clone size: NA
CDR3 DNA: TGTGCCTGGGATCCGGGACTAGCTTCCGGGGAGCTGTTTTTT
CDR3 protein: CAWDPGLASGELFF

J gene: TRBJ2-7
D gene: NA
V gene: TRBV4-1
clone size: many
CDR3 DNA: TGCGCCAGCAGCCAAGAATCCGGGGGTGGCTACGAGCAGTACTTC
CDR3 protein: CASSQESGGGYEQYF

J gene: TRBJ2-1
D gene: TRBD1
V gene: TRBV28
clone size: NA
CDR3 DNA: TGTGCCAGCAGCCTGGGACAGGGGGCCTACGAGCAGTTCTTC
CDR3 protein: CASSLGQGAYEQFF

J gene: TRBJ2-2
D gene: NA
V gene: TRBV10-3
clone size: many
CDR3 DNA: TGTGCCTCCGGACTGGCCTCGGGCACCGGGGAGCTGTTTTTT
CDR3 protein: CASGLASGTGELFF

J gene: TRBJ1-1
D gene: NA
V gene: TRBV29-1
clone size: many
CDR3 DNA: TGCAGCGTTGAGGAGTCGTTAAGAGCTTTCTTT
CDR3 protein: CSVEESLRAFF

J gene: TRBJ2-1
D gene: TRBD2
V gene: TRBV4-1
clone size: many
CDR3 DNA: TGCGCCAGCAGCCAAGATTCGGCGGGAGGGAGTCTCATACTGAAGTTCTTC
CDR3 protein: CASSQDSAGGSLILKFF

J gene: TRBJ2-5
D gene: NA
V gene: TRBV29-1
clone size: many
CDR3 DNA: TGCAGCGGACTGTTAGAGACCCAGTACTTC
CDR3 protein: CSGLLETQYF

J gene: TRBJ1-2
D gene: NA
V gene: TRBV20-1
clone size: many
CDR3 DNA: TGCAGTGCTAGAGAGGAGGCGCCTGGCTACACCTTC
CDR3 protein: CSAREEAPGYTF

J gene: TRBJ2-7
D gene: NA
V gene: TRBV4-2
clone size: many
CDR3 DNA: TGTGCCAGCAGCCAAGAGGGGTACGAGCAGTACTTC
CDR3 protein: CASSQEGYEQYF

J gene: TRBJ2-1
D gene: TRBD1
V gene: TRBV18
clone size: medium-sized
CDR3 DNA: TGTGCCAGCTCACTAACCGGGACAGGGAATATGGGTGAGCAGTTCTTC
CDR3 protein: CASSLTGTGNMGEQFF

J gene: TRBJ2-1
D gene: TRBD2
V gene: TRBV30
clone size: few
CDR3 DNA: TGTGCCTGGAGTCAAGGGACTAGCGGGAGGAATGAGCAGTTCTTC
CDR3 protein: CAWSQGTSGRNEQFF

J gene: TRBJ1-2
D gene: TRBD1
V gene: TRBV20-1
clone size: few
CDR3 DNA: TGCAGTGCTACTACAGGGGTCGTCTCTGGCTACACCTTC
CDR3 protein: CSATTGVVSGYTF

J gene: TRBJ1-3
D gene: NA
V gene: TRBV5-5
clone size: many
CDR3 DNA: TGTGCCAGCAGCTTACAGGGTGGTGGAGACACCATATATTTT
CDR3 protein: CASSLQGGGDTIYF

J gene: TRBJ2-3
D gene: TRBD2
V gene: TRBV20-1
clone size: many
CDR3 DNA: TGCAGTGCTAGAAGCGGGGGGGGAGATACGCAGTATTTT
CDR3 protein: CSARSGGGDTQYF

J gene: TRBJ2-3
D gene: TRBD1
V gene: TRBV4-2
clone size: many
CDR3 DNA: TGTGCCAGCAGCCAAGTCCAGGACAGGGGCACAGATACGCAGTATTTT
CDR3 protein: CASSQVQDRGTDTQYF

J gene: TRBJ2-7
D gene: TRBD2
V gene: TRBV4-1
clone size: many
CDR3 DNA: TGCGCCAGCAGCCCCCGAGAGGCTAGCGGGACCCGGACCCAACACGAGCAGTACTTC
CDR3 protein: CASSPREASGTRTQHEQYF

J gene: TRBJ2-2
D gene: TRBD2
V gene: TRBV29-1
clone size: many
CDR3 DNA: TGCAGCGTTGAAGAGACTAGCGGTACGAACACCGGGGAGCTGTTTTTT
CDR3 protein: CSVEETSGTNTGELFF

J gene: TRBJ1-2
D gene: NA
V gene: TRBV6-2/TRBV6-3
clone size: many
CDR3 DNA: TGTGCCAGCAGTTATATCCAGGGCGGAGATGGCTACACCTTC
CDR3 protein: CASSYIQGGDGYTF

J gene: TRBJ1-4
D gene: NA
V gene: TRBV20-1
clone size: many
CDR3 DNA: TGCAGTGCTAGAGTCGGGGCAACTAATGAAAAACTGTTTTTT
CDR3 protein: CSARVGATNEKLFF

J gene: TRBJ1-1
D gene: TRBD1
V gene: TRBV10-2
clone size: NA
CDR3 DNA: TGCGCCAGCAATCTAGACAGGGGGAGGACTGAAGCTTTCTTT
CDR3 protein: CASNLDRGRTEAFF

J gene: TRBJ2-1
D gene: NA
V gene: TRBV28
clone size: many
CDR3 DNA: TGTGCCAGCAGTTCCCCCCCGGTCGTGGATGAGCAGTTCTTC
CDR3 protein: CASSSPPVVDEQFF

J gene: TRBJ2-5
D gene: TRBD1
V gene: TRBV11-2
clone size: many
CDR3 DNA: TGTGCCAGCAGCCGGACAGGGGAAGAGACCCAGTACTTC
CDR3 protein: CASSRTGEETQYF

J gene: TRBJ2-7
D gene: NA
V gene: TRBV27
clone size: many
CDR3 DNA: TGTGCCAGCAGTTGGGCGGGTGCCGCCTACGAGCAGTACTTC
CDR3 protein: CASSWAGAAYEQYF

J gene: TRBJ2-1
D gene: TRBD2
V gene: TRBV12-3/TRBV12-4
clone size: many
CDR3 DNA: TGTGCCAGCGGGGGGGGCTACAATGAGCAGTTCTTC
CDR3 protein: CASGGGYNEQFF

J gene: TRBJ2-4
D gene: NA
V gene: TRBV14
clone size: many
CDR3 DNA: TGTGCCAGCAGCCAAGCTCCAACCACCTTAGCCAAAAACATTCAGTACTTC
CDR3 protein: CASSQAPTTLAKNIQYF

J gene: TRBJ2-7
D gene: NA
V gene: TRBV28
clone size: many
CDR3 DNA: TGTGCCAGTCAGGGTGTGGAGACGTCCGAGCAGTACTTC
CDR3 protein: CASQGVETSEQYF

J gene: TRBJ1-2
D gene: TRBD1
V gene: TRBV7-8
clone size: many
CDR3 DNA: TGTGCCAGCAGCCCAGGGGACAGAACTTTGGGCTATGGCTACACCTTC
CDR3 protein: CASSPGDRTLGYGYTF

J gene: TRBJ2-7
D gene: NA
V gene: TRBV7-2
clone size: medium-sized
CDR3 DNA: TGTGCCAGCAACCTTGGGTCGGGTGACGAGCAGTACTTC
CDR3 protein: CASNLGSGDEQYF

J gene: TRBJ2-1
D gene: NA
V gene: TRBV12-3/TRBV12-4
clone size: many
CDR3 DNA: TGTGCCAGCAGTTTAAGGCGGCAATCCTACAATGAGCAGTTCTTC
CDR3 protein: CASSLRRQSYNEQFF

J gene: TRBJ2-5
D gene: NA
V gene: TRBV12-3/TRBV12-4
clone size: many
CDR3 DNA: TGTGCCAGCAGTACATGGGGTGGGAACCAAGAGACCCAGTACTTC
CDR3 protein: CASSTWGGNQETQYF

J gene: TRBJ2-1
D gene: NA
V gene: TRBV11-2
clone size: many
CDR3 DNA: TGTGCCAGCAGCTTAACGGGGAGTGAGCAGTTCTTC
CDR3 protein: CASSLTGSEQFF

J gene: TRBJ2-1
D gene: NA
V gene: TRBV14
clone size: many
CDR3 DNA: TGTGCCAGCAGCCAAGATGGGGGGTATAGCTCCTACAATGAGCAGTTCTTC
CDR3 protein: CASSQDGGYSSYNEQFF

J gene: TRBJ1-5
D gene: TRBD1
V gene: TRBV5-5
clone size: few
CDR3 DNA: TGTGCCAGCAGCCAAGGACAGGGGGCGCCCAATCAGCCCCAGCATTTT
CDR3 protein: CASSQGQGAPNQPQHF

J gene: TRBJ1-1
D gene: NA
V gene: TRBV5-1
clone size: many
CDR3 DNA: TGCGCCAGCGTAGGGGGGGTGGGCACTGAAGCTTTCTTT
CDR3 protein: CASVGGVGTEAFF

J gene: TRBJ2-1
D gene: NA
V gene: TRBV4-1
clone size: many
CDR3 DNA: TGCGCCAGCCGCGCGGGTTATACGCGTAAGGACAATGAGCAGTTCTTC
CDR3 protein: CASRAGYTRKDNEQFF

J gene: TRBJ2-3
D gene: TRBD2
V gene: TRBV6-6
clone size: few
CDR3 DNA: TGTGCCAGCAGTTTAGGGCGGGAGGCCTCAGATACGCAGTATTTT
CDR3 protein: CASSLGREASDTQYF

J gene: TRBJ2-7
D gene: TRBD1
V gene: TRBV6-1
clone size: many
CDR3 DNA: TGTGCCAGCAGCTTCCGGGACAGTACCTACGAGCAGTACTTC
CDR3 protein: CASSFRDSTYEQYF

J gene: TRBJ2-7
D gene: TRBD1
V gene: TRBV4-1
clone size: many
CDR3 DNA: TGCGCCAGCAGCCTGAGGACAGGGGCGGTCTACGAGCAGTACTTC
CDR3 protein: CASSLRTGAVYEQYF

J gene: TRBJ1-2
D gene: NA
V gene: TRBV20-1
clone size: many
CDR3 DNA: TGCAGTGTTCCGGCGGGCGGCTATGGCTACACCTTC
CDR3 protein: CSVPAGGYGYTF

J gene: TRBJ1-2
D gene: NA
V gene: TRBV12-3/TRBV12-4
clone size: many
CDR3 DNA: TGTGCCAGCAGGTTAGGGGACTATGGCTACACCTTC
CDR3 protein: CASRLGDYGYTF

J gene: TRBJ2-4
D gene: NA
V gene: TRBV5-1
clone size: many
CDR3 DNA: TGCGCCAGCAGCGAATACCAAGCCAAAAACATTCAGTACTTC
CDR3 protein: CASSEYQAKNIQYF

J gene: TRBJ1-5
D gene: NA
V gene: TRBV7-8
clone size: medium-sized
CDR3 DNA: TGTGCCAGCAGCTTAGGGATCCGAATTAGCAATCAGCCCCAGCATTTT
CDR3 protein: CASSLGIRISNQPQHF

J gene: TRBJ1-6
D gene: NA
V gene: TRBV20-1
clone size: many
CDR3 DNA: TGCAGTGCCACTAACGGGATGTCTAATTCACCCCTCCACTTT
CDR3 protein: CSATNGMSNSPLHF

J gene: TRBJ2-3
D gene: NA
V gene: TRBV18
clone size: many
CDR3 DNA: TGTGCCAGCTCCCCGACCGGGGCGAGAGGGGATACGCAGTATTTT
CDR3 protein: CASSPTGARGDTQYF

J gene: TRBJ2-5
D gene: TRBD2
V gene: TRBV20-1
clone size: many
CDR3 DNA: TGCAGTGCTACCCCCCCTAGCGGGGAGACCCAGTACTTC
CDR3 protein: CSATPPSGETQYF

J gene: TRBJ2-7
D gene: NA
V gene: TRBV19
clone size: medium-sized
CDR3 DNA: TGTGCCAGTAGTACCTCCGGGATTCACCTGCCCTACGAGCAGTACTTC
CDR3 protein: CASSTSGIHLPYEQYF

J gene: TRBJ1-5
D gene: TRBD1
V gene: TRBV27
clone size: many
CDR3 DNA: TGTGCCAGCAGCGAGACAGGGGCCATCAATCAGCCCCAGCATTTT
CDR3 protein: CASSETGAINQPQHF

J gene: TRBJ1-5
D gene: NA
V gene: TRBV6-1
clone size: many
CDR3 DNA: TGTGCCAGCAGTGACGCGGGGGTGGGACTCGGCAATCAGCCCCAGCATTTT
CDR3 protein: CASSDAGVGLGNQPQHF

J gene: TRBJ2-2
D gene: TRBD2
V gene: TRBV12-3/TRBV12-4
clone size: NA
CDR3 DNA: TGTGCCATTAGTTCCGGGGGGGCCGGCGGGGAGCTGTTTTTT
CDR3 protein: CAISSGGAGGELFF

J gene: TRBJ1-5
D gene: NA
V gene: TRBV12-3/TRBV12-4
clone size: many
CDR3 DNA: TGTGCCAGCAGTTTAGAAACAACAGCAAATCAGCCCCAGCATTTT
CDR3 protein: CASSLETTANQPQHF

J gene: TRBJ1-5
D gene: TRBD1
V gene: TRBV5-1
clone size: many
CDR3 DNA: TGCGCCAGCAGCCCCGGACAGGATAGCAATCAGCCCCAGCATTTT
CDR3 protein: CASSPGQDSNQPQHF

J gene: TRBJ2-7
D gene: TRBD2
V gene: TRBV4-1
clone size: many
CDR3 DNA: TGCGCCAGCAGTCTCCTTCGGGGGGGAGGTGGCGAGCAGTACTTC
CDR3 protein: CASSLLRGGGGEQYF

J gene: TRBJ2-5
D gene: NA
V gene: TRBV20-1
clone size: many
CDR3 DNA: TGCAGTGCTAGTCACGGGTACATGGGCCAAGAGACCCAGTACTTC
CDR3 protein: CSASHGYMGQETQYF

J gene: TRBJ1-2
D gene: TRBD1
V gene: TRBV12-3/TRBV12-4
clone size: many
CDR3 DNA: TGTGCCAGCAGTAAGACAGGGGTTGGCTACACCTTC
CDR3 protein: CASSKTGVGYTF

J gene: TRBJ2-1
D gene: NA
V gene: TRBV27
clone size: many
CDR3 DNA: TGTGCCAGCAGAGAAGGCAGCCCCTACAATGAGCAGTTCTTC
CDR3 protein: CASREGSPYNEQFF

J gene: TRBJ2-5
D gene: TRBD2
V gene: TRBV25-1
clone size: many
CDR3 DNA: TGTGCCAGCAGTGAATCCTCACTAGCGGGGTTCCAAGAGACCCAGTACTTC
CDR3 protein: CASSESSLAGFQETQYF